This TCR beta chain was obtained from a study of CD8 T cells in ankylosing spondylitis. CDR1 is MGHRA and CDR2 is YSYEKL in the germline V gene. The CDR3 length is 19 residues. In regard to this clonotype: Its target is unknown. This may be a read error, as it is one base from a much larger clone.

Study-wide points: A TCR beta motif made of fewer than ten highly homologous variants seemed typical of ankylosing spondylitis blood.

Quantitative 5'-RACE was performed with molecular barcodes, and it yielded the TCR beta libraries. A single record per CDR3 protein comes from TCRdb applying MiXCR to the 5' RACE reads. The table shows about 190,000 distinct CDR3 sequences, with around 13% occurring only once. The TCR comes from a female donor with ankylosing spondylitis or in good health (not recorded which). Material for sequencing was blood, either unsorted or a sorted T cell fraction (not recorded which). This chain links TRBV4-1 with TRBJ2-7; a possible D gene is TRBD2 (6 bases). The CDR3 coding sequence is TGCGCCAACAGCCAAGACCCCACTCCGGTAGGACTACTCTCCTACGAGCAGTACTTC. Its protein is CANSQDPTPVGLLSYEQYF.